The sequence of this T cell receptor beta chain was determined in a study of PD-1 blockade in mismatch repair-deficient tumors. Study details: Patients had approximately 11 mismatch repair-deficient cancer types and were previously treated and progressing.

TCRdb's table, derived via immunoSEQ multiplex PCR, lists solely in-frame clones and lacks some. The sample carries some 120,000 clones, about 88% recorded once. Study-level findings and limits: Rapid post-treatment expansion, then contraction, generally preceding radiologic response, marked tumor-resident clones.

PCR or immunohistochemistry showed mismatch repair deficiency in every enrolled patient. TCR sequencing covered a few patients who responded to pembrolizumab. As for this clone: No antigen is known for it.

Germline values: CDR1 SNHLY, CDR2 FYNNEI. V lost 6 bases, J lost 4 bases, and 8 bases stayed unmatched. The CDR3 spans 15 residues. Material: peripheral blood, obtained 72 weeks after starting pembrolizumab. This receptor was obtained from an adult with mismatch repair-deficient cancer. The chain links TRBV2 to TRBJ1-3, with 8 bases matching TRBD1. CDR3 amino acids: CASRGQGLRGNTIYF. CDR3 sequence (DNA): TGTGCCAGCAGAGGACAGGGTCTCCGGGGAAACACCATATATTTT.